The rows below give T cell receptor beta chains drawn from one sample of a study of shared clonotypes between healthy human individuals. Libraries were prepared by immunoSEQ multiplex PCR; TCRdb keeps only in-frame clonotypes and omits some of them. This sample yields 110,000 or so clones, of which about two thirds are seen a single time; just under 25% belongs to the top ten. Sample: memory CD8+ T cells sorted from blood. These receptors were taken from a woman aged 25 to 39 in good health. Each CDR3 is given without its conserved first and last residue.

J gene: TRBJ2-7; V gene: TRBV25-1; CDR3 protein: ASSESGQGEQY
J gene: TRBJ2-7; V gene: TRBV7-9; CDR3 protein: ASSPGQTLNEQY
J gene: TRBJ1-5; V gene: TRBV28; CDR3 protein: ASKKQGASNQPQH
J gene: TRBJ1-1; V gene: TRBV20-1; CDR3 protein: SARGAGEAF
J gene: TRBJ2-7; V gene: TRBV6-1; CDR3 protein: ASLIWGQISYEQY
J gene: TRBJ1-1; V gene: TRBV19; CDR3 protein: ASSIEFRLGTEAF
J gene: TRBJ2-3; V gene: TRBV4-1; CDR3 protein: ASSQVGSTDTQY
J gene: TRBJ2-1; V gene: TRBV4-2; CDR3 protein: ASSQEAQHYNEQF
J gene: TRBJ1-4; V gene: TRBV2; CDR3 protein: ASSDGVINKNEKLF
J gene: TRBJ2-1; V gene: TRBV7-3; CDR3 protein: ASTQLAGGGHEQF
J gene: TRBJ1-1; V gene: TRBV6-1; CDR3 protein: ASSEMEEGSEAF
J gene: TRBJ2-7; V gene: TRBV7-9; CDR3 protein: ASSGEGGTTPYEQY
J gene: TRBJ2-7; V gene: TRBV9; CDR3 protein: AGLVWLPLYEQY
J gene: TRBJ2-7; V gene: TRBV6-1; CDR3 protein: ASSEGLGQGSHEQY
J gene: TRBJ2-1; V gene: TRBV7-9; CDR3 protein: ASSPSEHPNEQF
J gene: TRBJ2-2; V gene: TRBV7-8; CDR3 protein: ASRIHEASGGPRDGELF
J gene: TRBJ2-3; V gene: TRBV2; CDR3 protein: ASSELGDSSTDTQY
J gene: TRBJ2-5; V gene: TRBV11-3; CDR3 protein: ASSLGGLAGGQETQY
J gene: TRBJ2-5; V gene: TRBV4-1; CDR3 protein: ASSQPRGTIDETQY
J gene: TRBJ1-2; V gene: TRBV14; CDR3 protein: ASSQAGTVYGYT
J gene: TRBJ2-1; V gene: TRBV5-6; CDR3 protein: ASSFPVSSYNEQF
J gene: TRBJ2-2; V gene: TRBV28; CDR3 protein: ASSSGQGDTGELF
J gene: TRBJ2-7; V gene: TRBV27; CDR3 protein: ASSPGTSTYEQY
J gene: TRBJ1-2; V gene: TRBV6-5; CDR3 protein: ASSYRQRNYGYT
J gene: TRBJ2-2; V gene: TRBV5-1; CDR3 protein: ASSTAGGPRELF
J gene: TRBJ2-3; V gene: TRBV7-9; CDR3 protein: ASSLGAGDTDTQY